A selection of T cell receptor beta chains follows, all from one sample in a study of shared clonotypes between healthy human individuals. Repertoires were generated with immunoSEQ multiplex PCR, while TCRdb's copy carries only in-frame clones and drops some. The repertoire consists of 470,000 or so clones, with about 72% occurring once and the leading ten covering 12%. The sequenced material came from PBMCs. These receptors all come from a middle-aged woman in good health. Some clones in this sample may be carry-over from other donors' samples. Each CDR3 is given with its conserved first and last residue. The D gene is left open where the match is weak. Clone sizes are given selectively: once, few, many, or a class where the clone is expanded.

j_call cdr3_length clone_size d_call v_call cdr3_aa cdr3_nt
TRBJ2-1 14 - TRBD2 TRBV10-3 CAISPRDYANEQFF TGTGCCATCAGTCCTAGGGACTACGCCAATGAGCAGTTCTTC
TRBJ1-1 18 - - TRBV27 CASSSTLLFRWENTEAFF TGTGCCAGCAGTTCAACATTACTGTTCAGGTGGGAGAACACTGAAGCTTTCTTT
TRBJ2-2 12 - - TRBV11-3 CASSLGTGELFF TGTGCCAGCAGCTTAGGGACCGGGGAGCTGTTTTTT
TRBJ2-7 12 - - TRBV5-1 CASSLVGFEQYF TGCGCCAGCAGCTTGGTAGGGTTCGAGCAGTACTTC
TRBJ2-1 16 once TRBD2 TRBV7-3 CASSSPTSGRLNEQFF TGTGCCAGCAGCTCCCCGACTAGCGGGAGGCTCAATGAGCAGTTCTTC
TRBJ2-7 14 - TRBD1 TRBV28 CATRGMDRPYEQYF TGTGCCACCAGGGGGATGGACAGGCCCTACGAGCAGTACTTC
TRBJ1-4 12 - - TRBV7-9 CASSLTNEKLFF TGTGCCAGCAGCTTGACTAATGAAAAACTGTTTTTT
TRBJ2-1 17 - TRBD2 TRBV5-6 CASSLVLAGGSYNEQFF TGTGCCAGCAGCTTGGTACTAGCGGGAGGATCCTACAATGAGCAGTTCTTC
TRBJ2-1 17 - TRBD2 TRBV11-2 CASSAQATSGKYNEQFF TGTGCCAGCAGCGCCCAGGCTACTAGCGGGAAATACAATGAGCAGTTCTTC
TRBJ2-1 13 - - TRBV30 CAWSAQGYNEQFF TGTGCCTGGAGCGCCCAGGGGTACAATGAGCAGTTCTTC
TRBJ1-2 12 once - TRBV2 CASSAGIYGYTF TGTGCCAGCAGTGCGGGGATATATGGCTACACCTTC
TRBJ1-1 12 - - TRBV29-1 CSVEVVSTEAFF TGCAGCGTTGAAGTGGTTTCTACTGAAGCTTTCTTT
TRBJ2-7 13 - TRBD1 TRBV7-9 CASSLQTGNEQYF TGTGCCAGCAGCCTCCAGACAGGGAACGAGCAGTACTTC
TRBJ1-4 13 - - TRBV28 CASEVRAGEKLFF TGTGCCAGCGAGGTGAGGGCTGGTGAAAAACTGTTTTTT
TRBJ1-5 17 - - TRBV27 CASSFKPLSQGSQPQHF TGTGCCAGCAGTTTTAAGCCGTTATCACAGGGAAGTCAGCCCCAGCATTTT
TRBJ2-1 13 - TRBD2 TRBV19 CASSNGGGYEQFF TGTGCCAGTAGTAATGGCGGGGGGTATGAGCAGTTCTTC
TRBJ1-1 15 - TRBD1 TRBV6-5 CASSYGQGKGTEAFF TGTGCCAGCAGTTACGGACAGGGAAAGGGCACTGAAGCTTTCTTT
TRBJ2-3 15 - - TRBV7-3 CASSPTDRRTDTQYF TGTGCCAGCAGCCCAACTGACAGGAGGACAGATACGCAGTATTTT
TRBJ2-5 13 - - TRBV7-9 CASSSTEGETQYF TGTGCCAGCAGCTCGACAGAAGGGGAGACCCAGTACTTC
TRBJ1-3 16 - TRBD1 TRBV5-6 CASSIYRGLVGNTIYF TGTGCCAGCAGCATATACAGGGGCCTCGTTGGAAACACCATATATTTT
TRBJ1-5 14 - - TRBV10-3 CAISAGISNQPQHF TGTGCCATCAGTGCAGGGATAAGCAATCAGCCCCAGCATTTT
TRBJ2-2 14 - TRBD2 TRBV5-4 CASSSPGGSGELFF TGTGCCAGCAGCTCGCCGGGGGGGTCCGGGGAGCTGTTTTTT
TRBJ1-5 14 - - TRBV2 CASTADHSNQPQHF TGTGCCAGCACCGCTGATCATAGCAATCAGCCCCAGCATTTT
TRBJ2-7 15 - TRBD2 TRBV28 CASSSPLAGFDEQYF TGTGCCAGCAGTTCCCCTCTAGCGGGATTCGACGAGCAGTACTTC
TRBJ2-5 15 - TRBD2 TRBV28 CASSFGLAGAETQYF TGTGCCAGCAGTTTTGGTCTAGCGGGAGCAGAGACCCAGTACTTC
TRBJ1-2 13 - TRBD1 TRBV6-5 CASSRTGSGGYTF TGTGCCAGCAGCCGGACAGGGTCTGGTGGCTACACCTTC
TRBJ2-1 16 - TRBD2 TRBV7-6 CASSDGLAEPYNEQFF TGTGCCAGCAGCGATGGACTAGCGGAGCCCTACAATGAGCAGTTCTTC
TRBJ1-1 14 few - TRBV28 CASSLGGDSLEAFF TGTGCCAGCAGCCTCGGGGGGGACTCCTTAGAAGCTTTCTTT
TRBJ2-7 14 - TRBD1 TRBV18 CASSQGTVLYEQYF TGTGCCAGCTCACAAGGGACAGTCCTCTACGAGCAGTACTTC
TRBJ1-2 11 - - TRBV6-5 CASRQGGGYTF TGTGCCAGTCGCCAGGGCGGTGGCTACACCTTC
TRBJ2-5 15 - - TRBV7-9 CASSLRGIQEETQYF TGTGCCAGCAGCTTAAGAGGTATACAGGAAGAGACCCAGTACTTC
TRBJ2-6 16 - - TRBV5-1 CASSFGTSSGANVLTF TGCGCCAGCAGCTTTGGGACAAGCTCTGGGGCCAACGTCCTGACTTTC
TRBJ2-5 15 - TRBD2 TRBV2 CASSGRLADRETQYF TGTGCCAGCAGTGGGCGACTAGCGGATAGAGAGACCCAGTACTTC
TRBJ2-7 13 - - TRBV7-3 CASSRRGRDEQYF TGTGCCAGCAGCCGCCGTGGACGAGACGAGCAGTACTTC
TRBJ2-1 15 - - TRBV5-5 CASSQEASSYNEQFF TGTGCCAGCAGCCAAGAGGCGAGCTCCTACAATGAGCAGTTCTTC
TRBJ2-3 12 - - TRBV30 CAWSVRADTQYF TGTGCCTGGAGTGTAAGGGCAGATACGCAGTATTTT
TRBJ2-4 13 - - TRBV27 CASSWDTKNIQYF TGTGCCAGCAGTTGGGACACAAAAAACATTCAGTACTTC
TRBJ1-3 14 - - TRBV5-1 CASSLGGTGNTIYF TGCGCCAGCAGTCTTGGGGGCACTGGAAACACCATATATTTT
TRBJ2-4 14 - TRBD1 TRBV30 CAWQTGGSKNIQYF TGTGCCTGGCAAACAGGGGGGTCCAAAAACATTCAGTACTTC
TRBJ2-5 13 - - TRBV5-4 CASSWGGEETQYF TGTGCCAGCAGTTGGGGTGGGGAAGAGACCCAGTACTTC
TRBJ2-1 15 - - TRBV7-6 CASSLEVASYNEQFF TGTGCCAGCAGCTTAGAGGTGGCATCCTACAATGAGCAGTTCTTC
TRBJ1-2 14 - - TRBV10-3 CAISESTANYGYTF TGTGCCATCAGTGAGTCTACGGCTAACTATGGCTACACCTTC
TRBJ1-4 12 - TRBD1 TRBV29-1 CSAGQGNEKLFF TGCAGCGCAGGACAGGGGAATGAAAAACTGTTTTTT
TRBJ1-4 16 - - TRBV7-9 CASSLLSAATNEKLFF TGTGCCAGCAGCTTACTCTCAGCCGCAACTAATGAAAAACTGTTTTTT
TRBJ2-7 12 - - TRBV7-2 CASSLGQGGQYF TGTGCCAGCAGCTTAGGGCAGGGAGGGCAGTACTTC
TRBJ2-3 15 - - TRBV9 CASSVFPSSTDTQYF TGTGCCAGCAGCGTATTCCCCTCTAGCACAGATACGCAGTATTTT